These 14 T cell receptor beta chains were all obtained from the same sample, sequenced in a study of shared clonotypes between healthy human individuals. The repertoire was sequenced with immunoSEQ multiplex PCR; TCRdb's copy has only in-frame clones and lacks some. The data contain roughly 720,000 clones, roughly 87% of them singletons. Sequencing was carried out using memory CD8+ T cells from PBMCs. Regarding subset: CD45RO+ cells pooled with CCR7-negative TemRA cells. These receptors were taken from a man aged 18 to 30 in good health. Some clones in this sample may be carry-over from other donors' samples.

The V gene is TRBV6-1, the J gene TRBJ2-7; TRBD1 agrees at 7 bases. V gave up 0 bases and J gave up 3 bases; unmatched junction bases: 5. The germline CDR1 and CDR2 sequences are MNHNS and SASEGT. The CDR3 contains 15 residues. The CDR3 sequence is CASSEARQGLYEQYF. DNA of the CDR3: TGTGCCAGCAGTGAAGCCCGACAGGGCCTCTACGAGCAGTACTTC.

This clone was recorded many times. The chain links TRBV15 to TRBJ2-5, with TRBD2 matching 9 bases. After removal of 5 bases from V and 1 base from J, the junction contained 5 bases not matched to a gene. CDR1 is LNHNV, CDR2 YYDKDF, per germline (reference sequence). The CDR3 is made up of 15 amino acids. CDR3 sequence: CATSPYSGSQETQYF. The CDR3 nucleotides read TGTGCCACCAGCCCTTATAGCGGGAGCCAAGAGACCCAGTACTTC.

The chain is built from TRBV27 and TRBJ1-6, with D possibly matching TRBD1 (5 bases). The CDR3 length is 14 residues. The germline V and J ends were trimmed by 8 bases and 7 bases, with 15 bases remaining between them. In germline, CDR1 is MNHEY, CDR2 SMNVEV (reference sequence). This chain's CDR3 is CASSDSSGNSPLHF. The CDR3 DNA reads as TGTGCCAGCTCCGACAGTTCGGGCAATTCACCCCTCCACTTT.

The chain employs TRBV5-1 and TRBJ1-1; perhaps TRBD1 as D (5 bases). The germline gives CDR1 SGHRS, CDR2 YFSETQ. V shed 3 bases and J shed 7 bases, with 16 bases lying between them. CDR3 size: 14 residues. Here the CDR3 reads CASSSGPTDFEAFF. CDR3 in DNA: TGCGCCAGCAGCTCGGGACCGACTGACTTTGAAGCTTTCTTT.

In DNA form, the CDR3 reads TGTGCAGCCAATGAGCAGTTCTTC. This codes for CAANEQFF. The chain uses TRBV7-9 and TRBJ2-1; unclear D gene. This CDR3 is 8 amino acids long. The germline gives CDR1 SEHNR, CDR2 FQNEAQ (reference sequence).

The gene calls are TRBV19 and TRBJ2-2, with TRBD1 matching over 9 bases. This CDR3 contains 15 residues. V lost 5 bases and J lost 5; bases outside the gene matches: 6. Germline CDR1 reads LNHDA; CDR2 reads SQIVND (reference sequence). The CDR3: CASSGNRGPTGELFF. DNA of the CDR3: TGTGCCAGTAGTGGAAACAGGGGGCCGACCGGGGAGCTGTTTTTT.

This clone was counted a single time. The chain combines TRBV4-1 with TRBJ2-7, with TRBD2 identical over 7 bases. The length of the CDR3 is 13 residues. Germline loops: CDR1 MGHRA, CDR2 YSYEKL. The V and J ends lost 4 bases and 5 bases, in that order; junction bases with no gene match: 5. In DNA, the CDR3 is TGCGCCAGCAGCCCCGTGGGGGGGGACGAGCAGTACTTC. Translating it yields CASSPVGGDEQYF.

Written as DNA, the CDR3 is TGTGCCAGCAGCCAGGGGGCTTGGACCGGGGAGCTGTTTTTT. Translation: CASSQGAWTGELFF. The V call is TRBV25-1, the J call TRBJ2-2; 8 bases match TRBD1. CDR1 and CDR2 (germline): MGHDK, SYGVNS. The length of the CDR3 is 14 residues. Germline trimming cut 6 bases from V and 5 bases from J; bases unmatched to any gene: 5.

This CDR3 reads CASSQTGGPYNEQFF. In DNA form, the CDR3 reads TGCGCCAGCAGCCAAACAGGGGGCCCGTACAATGAGCAGTTCTTC. This sequence joins TRBV4-1 and TRBJ2-1, with TRBD1 matching 9 bases. The germline V gene encodes CDR1 MGHRA and CDR2 YSYEKL. Trimming took 2 bases from V and 4 from J; bases not matched to a gene: 3. The CDR3 contains 15 residues.

This rearrangement joins TRBV5-1 to TRBJ2-1, with a tentative D call TRBD2 (6 bases). Looked up from germline, CDR1 is SGHRS and CDR2 is YFSETQ. This CDR3 is built from 16 residues. Trimming removed 2 bases at V and 0 bases at J, with 12 bases between. The CDR3 DNA reads as TGCGCCAGCAGCTTTGGAGGGTTTAGCTCCTACAATGAGCAGTTCTTC. Protein: CASSFGGFSSYNEQFF.

The chain combines TRBV14 with TRBJ1-1; perhaps TRBD1 as D (5 bases). The germline V gene encodes CDR1 SGHDN and CDR2 FVKESK. V lost 0 bases and J 3 bases, leaving 11 bases between the germline ends. This CDR3 region has 15 residues. CDR3 nucleotides: TGTGCCAGCAGCCAAGATTGGGGCGCGGACACTGAAGCTTTCTTT. It encodes CASSQDWGADTEAFF.

The chain links TRBV28 to TRBJ1-5, with D possibly matching TRBD1 (5 bases). The V gene lost 5 bases and the J gene lost 0 bases, with 11 bases spanning the gap. The length of the CDR3 is 15 residues. Germline V gene sequence: CDR1 MDHEN, CDR2 SYDVKM. CDR3 sequence (DNA): TGTGCCAGCAGTCCCCGGACAAATAGCAATCAGCCCCAGCATTTT. Translated: CASSPRTNSNQPQHF.

The chain has TRBV29-1 and TRBJ2-1; weak D call: TRBD2 (5 bases). CDR3 length: 17 residues. Germline lookup yields CDR1 SQVTM and CDR2 ANQGSEA. V was pared by 3 bases and J by 0 bases, with 18 bases between. The CDR3 DNA reads TGCAGCGTTGATTCCCCAGCGGACGAGAGCTCCTACAATGAGCAGTTCTTC. Encoded protein: CSVDSPADESSYNEQFF.

The chain carries TRBV7-9 and TRBJ1-1; 9 bases agree with TRBD1. The germline gives CDR1 SEHNR, CDR2 FQNEAQ (reference sequence). This CDR3 comprises 19 residues. V dropped 2 bases and J dropped 1; count of bases not matched to a gene: 14. CDR3 coding DNA: TGTGCCAGCAGCTTAAGCTTCGGTCGGGGACAGGGAGCGAACACTGAAGCTTTCTTT. Residues: CASSLSFGRGQGANTEAFF.